This paragraph reports one T cell receptor (beta chain). Random hexamers were used to reverse transcribe the RNA input (0.5 to 1 ug). From the immunoSEQ multiplex PCR reads, TCRdb called clonotypes with MiXCR, one entry per CDR3 protein. This repertoire shows roughly 110,000 distinct CDR3 sequences, 94% found once; its top ten account for 0.41%. The CDR3 extends over 13 amino acids. V was trimmed by 10 bases and J by 4 bases, leaving 16 bases between them. This sample stems from a study of CD8 T cells in Susac syndrome. The TCR was taken from a human donor with Susac syndrome. The J gene is TRBJ1-2, the V gene TRBV12-3 or TRBV12-4; D uncertain. Sequencing was performed on CD8+ T cells from PBMCs. The CDR3 coding sequence is TGTGCCATCTCCGTTGGGATAATCTATGGCTACACCTTC. This sequence encodes CAISVGIIYGYTF.